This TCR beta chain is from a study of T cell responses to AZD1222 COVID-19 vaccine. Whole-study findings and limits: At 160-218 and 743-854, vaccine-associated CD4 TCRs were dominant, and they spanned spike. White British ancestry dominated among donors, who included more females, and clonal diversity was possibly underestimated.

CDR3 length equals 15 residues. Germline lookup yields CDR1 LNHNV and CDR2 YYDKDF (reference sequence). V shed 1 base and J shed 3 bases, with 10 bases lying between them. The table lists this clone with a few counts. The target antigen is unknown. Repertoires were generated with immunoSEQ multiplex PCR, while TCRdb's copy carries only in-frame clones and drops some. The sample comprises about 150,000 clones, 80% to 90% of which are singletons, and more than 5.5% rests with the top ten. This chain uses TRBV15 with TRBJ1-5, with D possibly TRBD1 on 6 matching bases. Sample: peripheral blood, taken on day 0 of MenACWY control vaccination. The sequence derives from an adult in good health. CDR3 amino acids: CATSRVTGFNQPQHF. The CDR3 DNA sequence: TGTGCCACCAGCAGAGTTACAGGGTTCAATCAGCCCCAGCATTTT.